This is a list of T cell receptor beta chains from one sample in a study of T cells in Graves' hyperthyroidism and ophthalmopathy. TCRdb reprocessed the multiplex PCR reads via MiXCR and lists one record per CDR3 protein. Of around 300,000 distinct CDR3 sequences listed, 22% are singletons. The sequenced sample was blood. The receptors were sampled from a young man with Graves' ophthalmopathy. Both conserved end residues are part of each CDR3. The D gene is left open where the match is weak.

>TRBJ2-1|TRBV30|-|13
CAWSAGLRNEQFF
>TRBJ2-1|TRBV3-1|-|14
CASSHGGTYNEQFF
>TRBJ2-1|TRBV15|-|17
CATSRESQRRSYNEQFF
>TRBJ2-2|TRBV28|TRBD1|21
CASNSRMGSGQGPSPTGELFF
>TRBJ1-5|TRBV28|-|16
CASSSRTFREDQPQHF
>TRBJ2-3|TRBV11-3|-|16
CASSLEVPYSTDTQYF
>TRBJ2-1|TRBV24-1|TRBD2|16
CATSDFRLAGGGEQFF
>TRBJ2-2|TRBV11-2|-|15
CATVLRRENTGELFF
>TRBJ2-5|TRBV7-9|-|14
CASSLVSYQETQYF
>TRBJ1-2|TRBV7-3|-|14
CASRSGSQGGGYTF
>TRBJ2-1|TRBV28|TRBD2|17
CASSRLAGGPVYNEQFF
>TRBJ1-2|TRBV29-1|TRBD1|11
CSVTTGSGYTF
>TRBJ2-1|TRBV30|-|12
CAWIRESNEQFF
>TRBJ1-1|TRBV2|-|14
CASRPGLKNTEAFF
>TRBJ1-6|TRBV28|TRBD1|15
CASYAGDSYNSPLHF
>TRBJ2-2|TRBV30|TRBD1|15
CAWNPQGAPPGELFF
>TRBJ2-5|TRBV2|-|12
CASSGGEQTQYF
>TRBJ1-2|TRBV7-9|-|14
CASSLSQVNYGYTF
>TRBJ2-2|TRBV11-2|-|16
CASSPTWGRFVGELFF
>TRBJ2-1|TRBV24-1|-|16
CATAPPGSRSYNEQFF
>TRBJ2-3|TRBV28|TRBD2|13
CASSSSGGDTQYF
>TRBJ1-2|TRBV29-1|TRBD1|13
CSVEDRGFYGYTF
>TRBJ2-1|TRBV2|-|15
CASSEETSPYNEQFF
>TRBJ1-5|TRBV2|-|15
CASSRYMRAGQPQHF
>TRBJ2-1|TRBV11-1|-|12
CASSSRSDEQFF
>TRBJ2-1|TRBV11-1|-|16
CASSLASLTGGNEQFF
>TRBJ1-1|TRBV30|-|15
CAWSVRDRMNTEAFF
>TRBJ1-2|TRBV28|-|14
CASTLGGMNYGYTF